Listed below are T cell receptor beta chains from one sample, sequenced in a study of T cell clones after liver transplantation. Profiled with immunoSEQ multiplex PCR; TCRdb holds only in-frame clones, not every one. The table shows under 85,000 clones, with 80% occurring only once. The sequenced sample was CD4+ T cells from blood, obtained 12 months after liver transplant. The receptors derive from a human patient who received a liver transplant. Some of these T cells may belong to the graft donor. Both conserved end residues are part of each CDR3.

CDR3aa: CASSYSTTNEQYF; j_gene: TRBJ2-7; v_gene: TRBV6-6
CDR3aa: CASSLNYRDRAFF; j_gene: TRBJ2-1; v_gene: TRBV28
CDR3aa: CASLGRAEDSNQPQHF; j_gene: TRBJ1-5; v_gene: TRBV19
CDR3aa: CASSPGTSGNEQFF; j_gene: TRBJ2-1; v_gene: TRBV7-7
CDR3aa: CASSLAELASWGDTQYF; j_gene: TRBJ2-3; v_gene: TRBV7-2
CDR3aa: CASSRDFQETQYF; j_gene: TRBJ2-5; v_gene: TRBV18
CDR3aa: CASSSHLAGALDEQFF; j_gene: TRBJ2-1; v_gene: TRBV28
CDR3aa: CASRLVSGSQETQYF; j_gene: TRBJ2-5; v_gene: TRBV12-2
CDR3aa: CASSFHYLPYNEQFF; j_gene: TRBJ2-1; v_gene: TRBV11-2
CDR3aa: CASSLERGSGANVLTF; j_gene: TRBJ2-6; v_gene: TRBV5-8
CDR3aa: CASSLAVGTAHYEQYF; j_gene: TRBJ2-7; v_gene: TRBV7-2
CDR3aa: CASSQQRGGNQPQHF; j_gene: TRBJ1-5; v_gene: TRBV6-1
CDR3aa: CASSDTGARGGHF; j_gene: TRBJ1-5; v_gene: TRBV2
CDR3aa: CASSPRGVNPTSTDTQYF; j_gene: TRBJ2-3; v_gene: TRBV7-8
CDR3aa: CASRRQRPSYEQYF; j_gene: TRBJ2-7; v_gene: TRBV2
CDR3aa: CSVRPYTVETQYF; j_gene: TRBJ2-5; v_gene: TRBV29-1
CDR3aa: CASSPVGRNYGYTF; j_gene: TRBJ1-2; v_gene: TRBV18